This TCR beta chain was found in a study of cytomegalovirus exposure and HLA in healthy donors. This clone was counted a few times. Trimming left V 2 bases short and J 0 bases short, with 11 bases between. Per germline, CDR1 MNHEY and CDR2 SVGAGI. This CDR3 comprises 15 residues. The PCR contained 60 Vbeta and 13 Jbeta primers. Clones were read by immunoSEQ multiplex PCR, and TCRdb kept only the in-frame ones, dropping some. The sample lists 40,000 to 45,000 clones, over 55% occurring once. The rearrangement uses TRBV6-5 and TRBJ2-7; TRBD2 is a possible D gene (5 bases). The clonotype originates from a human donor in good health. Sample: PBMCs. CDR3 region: CASSYLRESSYEQYF. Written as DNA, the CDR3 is TGTGCCAGCAGTTACCTGAGGGAAAGCTCCTACGAGCAGTACTTC.